These 2 T cell receptor beta chains were all obtained from the same sample, sequenced in a study of vaccination and CD4 T cells after COVID-19. Their target antigens are unknown. Treatment: roughly 11-day PBMC culture with coronavirus spike peptide pools or control peptides (ViraFEST assay). Cultured CD4+ T cells had their DNA profiled by the Oncomine TCR Beta short-read assay. TCRdb re-called the PCR reads through MiXCR, storing one row per CDR3 protein. The sample holds 6,500 to 10,000 distinct CDR3 sequences, 61% seen once. What was sequenced was CD4+ T cells from blood, cultured in vitro. Receptors were obtained from a human donor who had recovered from COVID-19.

This clonotype was picked up a small number of times. The chain has TRBV15 and TRBJ2-7, with 12 bases identical to TRBD1. Germline-derived CDR1 and CDR2 are LNHNV and YYDKDF (reference sequence). CDR3 length: 14 amino acids. After removal of 6 bases from V and 2 bases from J, the junction contained 2 bases not matched to a gene. The CDR3 DNA sequence: TGTGCCACCAGTCGGGACAGGGGGCCCTACGAGCAGTACTTC. It specifies CATSRDRGPYEQYF.

As DNA, the CDR3 is TGTGCCACCAGTGATCCCGGACAGGGGAGTAGCAATGAGCAGTTCTTC. It is translated as CATSDPGQGSSNEQFF. The chain joins TRBV24-1 to TRBJ2-1; the match to TRBD1 covers 9 bases. This CDR3 region has 16 residues. From germline, CDR1 is KGHDR and CDR2 SFDVKD. Losses at the gene ends were 3 bases for V and 6 bases for J; bases not matched to a gene: 8.